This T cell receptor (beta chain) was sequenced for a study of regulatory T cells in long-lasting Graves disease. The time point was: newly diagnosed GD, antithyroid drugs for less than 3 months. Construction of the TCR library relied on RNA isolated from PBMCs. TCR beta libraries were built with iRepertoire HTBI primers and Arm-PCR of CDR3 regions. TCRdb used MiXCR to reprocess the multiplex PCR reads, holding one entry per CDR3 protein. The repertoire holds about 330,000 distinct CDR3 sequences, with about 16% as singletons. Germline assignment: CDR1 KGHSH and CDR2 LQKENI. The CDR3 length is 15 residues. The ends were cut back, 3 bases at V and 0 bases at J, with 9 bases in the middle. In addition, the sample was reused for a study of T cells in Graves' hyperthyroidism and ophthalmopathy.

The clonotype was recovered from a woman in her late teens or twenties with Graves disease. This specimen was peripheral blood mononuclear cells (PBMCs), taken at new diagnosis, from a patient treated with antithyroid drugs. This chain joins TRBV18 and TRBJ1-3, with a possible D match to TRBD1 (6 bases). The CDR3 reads CASSPLDSSGNTIYF. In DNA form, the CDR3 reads TGTGCCAGCTCACCGTTGGACAGCTCTGGAAACACCATATATTTT.